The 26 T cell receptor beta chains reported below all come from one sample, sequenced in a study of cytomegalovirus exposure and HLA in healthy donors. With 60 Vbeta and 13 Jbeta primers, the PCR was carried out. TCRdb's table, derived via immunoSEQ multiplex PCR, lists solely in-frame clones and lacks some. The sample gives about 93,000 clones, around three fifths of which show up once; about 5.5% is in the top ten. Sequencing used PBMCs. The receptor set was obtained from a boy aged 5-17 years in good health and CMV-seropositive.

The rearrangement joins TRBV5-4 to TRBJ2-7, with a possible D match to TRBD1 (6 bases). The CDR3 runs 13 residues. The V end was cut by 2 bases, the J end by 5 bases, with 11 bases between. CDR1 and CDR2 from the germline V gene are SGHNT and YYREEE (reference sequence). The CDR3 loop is CASSFPQGNEQYF. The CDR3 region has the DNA TGTGCCAGCAGCTTTCCCCAGGGGAACGAGCAGTACTTC.

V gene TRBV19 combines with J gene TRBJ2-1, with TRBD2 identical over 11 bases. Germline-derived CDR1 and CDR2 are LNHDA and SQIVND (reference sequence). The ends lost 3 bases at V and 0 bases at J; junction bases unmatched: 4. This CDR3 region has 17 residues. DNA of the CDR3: TGTGCCAGTAGTATCTTACTAGCGGGAGTCTCCTACAATGAGCAGTTCTTC. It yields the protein CASSILLAGVSYNEQFF.

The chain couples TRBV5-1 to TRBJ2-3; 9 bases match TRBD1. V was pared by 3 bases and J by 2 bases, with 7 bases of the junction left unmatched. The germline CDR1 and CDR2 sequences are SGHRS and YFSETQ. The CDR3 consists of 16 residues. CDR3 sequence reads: CASSSQTGGFTDTQYF. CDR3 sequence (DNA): TGCGCCAGCAGCTCACAGACAGGGGGTTTCACAGATACGCAGTATTTT.

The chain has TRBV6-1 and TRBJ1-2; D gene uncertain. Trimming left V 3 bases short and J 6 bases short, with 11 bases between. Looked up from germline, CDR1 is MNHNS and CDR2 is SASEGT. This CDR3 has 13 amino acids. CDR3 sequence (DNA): TGTGCCAGCAGTGAGGCAGGAGGGCATGGCTACACCTTC. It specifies CASSEAGGHGYTF.

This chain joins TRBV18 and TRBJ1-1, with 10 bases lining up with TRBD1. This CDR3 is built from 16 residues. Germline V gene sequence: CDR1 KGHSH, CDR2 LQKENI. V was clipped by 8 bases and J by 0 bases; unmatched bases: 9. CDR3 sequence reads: CASKSRGQGMNTEAFF. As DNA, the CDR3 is TGTGCCAGCAAATCGAGGGGACAGGGGATGAACACTGAAGCTTTCTTT.

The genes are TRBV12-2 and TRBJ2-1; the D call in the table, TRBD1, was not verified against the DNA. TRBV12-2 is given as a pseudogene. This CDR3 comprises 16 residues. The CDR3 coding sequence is TGTGCAAGTCGCTTAGTTCGGCTAGATAAAGGGGCTGAGCAGTTCTTC. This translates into CASRLVRLDKGAEQFF.

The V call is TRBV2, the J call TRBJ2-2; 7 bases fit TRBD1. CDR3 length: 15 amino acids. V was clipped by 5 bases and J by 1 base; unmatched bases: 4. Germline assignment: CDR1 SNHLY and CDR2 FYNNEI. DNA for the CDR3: TGTGCCAGCAGTTTAAGGGACAGGAACACCGGGGAGCTGTTTTTT. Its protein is CASSLRDRNTGELFF.

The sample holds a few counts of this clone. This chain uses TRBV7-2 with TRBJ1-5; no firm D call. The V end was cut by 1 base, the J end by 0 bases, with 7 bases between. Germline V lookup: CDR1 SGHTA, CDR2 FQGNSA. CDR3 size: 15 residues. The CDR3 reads CASSLGPYSNQPQHF. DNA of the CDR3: TGTGCCAGCAGCTTAGGGCCGTATAGCAATCAGCCCCAGCATTTT.

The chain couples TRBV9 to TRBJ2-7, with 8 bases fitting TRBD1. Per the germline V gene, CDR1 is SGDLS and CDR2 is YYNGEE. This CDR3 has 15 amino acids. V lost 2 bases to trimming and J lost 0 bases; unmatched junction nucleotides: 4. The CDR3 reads CASSVGQASSYEQYF. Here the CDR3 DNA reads TGTGCCAGCAGCGTGGGACAGGCCAGCTCCTACGAGCAGTACTTC.

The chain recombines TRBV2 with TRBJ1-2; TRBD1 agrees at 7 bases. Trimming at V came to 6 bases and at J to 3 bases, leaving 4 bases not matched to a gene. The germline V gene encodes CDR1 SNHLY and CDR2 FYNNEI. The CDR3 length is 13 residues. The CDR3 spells CASSGQEDYGYTF. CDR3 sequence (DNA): TGTGCCAGCAGCGGACAGGAGGACTATGGCTACACCTTC.

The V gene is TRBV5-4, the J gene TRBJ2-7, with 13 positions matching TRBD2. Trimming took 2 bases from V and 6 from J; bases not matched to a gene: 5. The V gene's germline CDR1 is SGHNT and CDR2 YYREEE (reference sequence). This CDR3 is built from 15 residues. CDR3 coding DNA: TGTGCCAGCAGCTTACTAGCGGGAGGGCCGGGCGAGCAGTACTTC. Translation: CASSLLAGGPGEQYF.

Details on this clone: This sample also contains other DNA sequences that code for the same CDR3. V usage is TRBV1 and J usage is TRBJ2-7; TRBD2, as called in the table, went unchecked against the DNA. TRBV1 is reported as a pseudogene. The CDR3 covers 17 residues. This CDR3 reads CTSSQDRVRARTYEQYF. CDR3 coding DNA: TGTACCAGCAGCCAAGATCGGGTGCGGGCCAGAACCTACGAGCAGTACTTC.

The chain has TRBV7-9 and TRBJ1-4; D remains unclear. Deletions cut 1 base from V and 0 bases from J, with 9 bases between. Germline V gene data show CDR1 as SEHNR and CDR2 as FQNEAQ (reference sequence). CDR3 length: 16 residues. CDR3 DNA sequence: TGTGCCAGCAGCTTAGGGGCTGAAGCAACTAATGAAAAACTGTTTTTT. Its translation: CASSLGAEATNEKLFF.

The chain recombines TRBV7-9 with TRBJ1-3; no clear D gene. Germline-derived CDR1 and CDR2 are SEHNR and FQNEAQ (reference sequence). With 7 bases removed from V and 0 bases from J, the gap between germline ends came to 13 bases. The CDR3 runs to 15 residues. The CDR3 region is CASNRGQDSGNTIYF. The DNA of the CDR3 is TGTGCCAGCAACAGAGGGCAAGACTCTGGAAACACCATATATTTT.

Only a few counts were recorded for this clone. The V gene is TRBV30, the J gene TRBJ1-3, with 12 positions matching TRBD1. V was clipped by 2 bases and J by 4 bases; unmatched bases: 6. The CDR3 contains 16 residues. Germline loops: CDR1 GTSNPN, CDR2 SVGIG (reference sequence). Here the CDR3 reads CAWSLPGQGAGNTIYF. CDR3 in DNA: TGTGCCTGGAGTTTACCGGGACAGGGGGCCGGAAACACCATATATTTT.

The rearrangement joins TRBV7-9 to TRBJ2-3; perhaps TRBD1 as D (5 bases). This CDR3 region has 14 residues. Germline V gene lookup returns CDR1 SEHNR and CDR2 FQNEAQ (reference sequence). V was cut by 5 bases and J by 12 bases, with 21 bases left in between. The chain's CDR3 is CASSLDLKGHRQYF. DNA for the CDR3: TGTGCCAGCAGCCTAGACCTTAAAGGACACCGACAGTATTTT.

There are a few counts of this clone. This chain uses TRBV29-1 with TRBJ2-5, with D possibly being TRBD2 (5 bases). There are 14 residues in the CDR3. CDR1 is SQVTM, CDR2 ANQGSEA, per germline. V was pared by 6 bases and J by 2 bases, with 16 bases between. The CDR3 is CSVARRTGQETQYF. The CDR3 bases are TGCAGCGTCGCGCGACGGACGGGACAAGAGACCCAGTACTTC.

CDR3 sequence (DNA): TGTGCCAGAACAGGCCGGCGTCAGCCCCAGCATTTT. Encoded protein: CARTGRRQPQHF. The rearrangement uses TRBV19 and TRBJ1-5; possibly TRBD1 for D (5 bases). Germline V gene sequence: CDR1 LNHDA, CDR2 SQIVND (reference sequence). V gave up 9 bases and J gave up 6 bases, with 12 bases separating them. This CDR3 comprises 12 residues.

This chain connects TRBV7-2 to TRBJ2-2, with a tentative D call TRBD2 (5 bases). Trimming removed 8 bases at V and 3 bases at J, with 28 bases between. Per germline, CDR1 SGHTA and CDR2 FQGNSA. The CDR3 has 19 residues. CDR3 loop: CASHGKERSLVLDTGELFF. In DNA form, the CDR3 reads TGTGCCAGCCACGGGAAAGAGCGGTCCCTGGTCTTAGACACCGGGGAGCTGTTTTTT.

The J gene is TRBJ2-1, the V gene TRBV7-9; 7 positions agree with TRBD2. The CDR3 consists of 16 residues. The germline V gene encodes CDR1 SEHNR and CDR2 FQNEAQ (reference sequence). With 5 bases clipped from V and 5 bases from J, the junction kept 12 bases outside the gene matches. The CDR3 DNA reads TGTGCCAGCAGCCCCCCCCCGCGGGGGTCTAACAATGAGCAGTTCTTC. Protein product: CASSPPPRGSNNEQFF. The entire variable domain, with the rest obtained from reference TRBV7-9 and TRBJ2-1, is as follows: DTGVSQNPRHKITKRGQNVTFRCDPISEHNRLYWYRQTLGQGPEFLTYFQNEAQLEKSRLLSDRFSAERPKGSFSTLEIQRTEQGDSAMYLCASSPPPRGSNNEQFFGPGTRLTVL.

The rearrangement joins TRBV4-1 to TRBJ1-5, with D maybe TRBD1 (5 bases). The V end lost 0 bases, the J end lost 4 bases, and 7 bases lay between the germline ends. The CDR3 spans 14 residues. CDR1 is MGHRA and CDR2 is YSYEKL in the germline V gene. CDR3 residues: CASSQDRGNQPQHF. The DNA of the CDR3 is TGCGCCAGCAGCCAAGATCGGGGGAATCAGCCCCAGCATTTT.

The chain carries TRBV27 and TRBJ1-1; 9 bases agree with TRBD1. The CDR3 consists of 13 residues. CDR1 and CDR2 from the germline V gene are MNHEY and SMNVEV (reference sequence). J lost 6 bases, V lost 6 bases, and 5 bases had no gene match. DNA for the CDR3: TGTGCCAGCAGCAGACAGGGGGTAGCTGAAGCTTTCTTT. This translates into CASSRQGVAEAFF.

CDR3 in amino acids: CASSPFRGGHEQYF. CDR3 sequence (DNA): TGTGCCAGCAGCCCCTTCCGCGGGGGCCACGAGCAGTACTTC. This sequence joins TRBV14 and TRBJ2-7, with a tentative D call TRBD2 (7 bases). V was pared by 4 bases and J by 5 bases, with 15 bases between. This CDR3 is 14 amino acids long. Germline V gene data show CDR1 as SGHDN and CDR2 as FVKESK.

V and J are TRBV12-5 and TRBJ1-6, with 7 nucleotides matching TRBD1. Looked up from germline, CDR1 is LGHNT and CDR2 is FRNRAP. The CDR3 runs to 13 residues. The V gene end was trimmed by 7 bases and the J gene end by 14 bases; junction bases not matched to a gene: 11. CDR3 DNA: TGTGCTAGTGCCAGCCGACAGGGTCGGACCCTCCACTTT. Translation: CASASRQGRTLHF.

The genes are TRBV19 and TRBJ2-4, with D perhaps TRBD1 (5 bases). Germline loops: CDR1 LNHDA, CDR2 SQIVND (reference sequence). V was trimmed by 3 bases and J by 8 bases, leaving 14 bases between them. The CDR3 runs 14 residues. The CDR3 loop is CASSIMGLWDIQYF. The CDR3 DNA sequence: TGTGCCAGTAGTATTATGGGGCTGTGGGACATTCAGTACTTC.

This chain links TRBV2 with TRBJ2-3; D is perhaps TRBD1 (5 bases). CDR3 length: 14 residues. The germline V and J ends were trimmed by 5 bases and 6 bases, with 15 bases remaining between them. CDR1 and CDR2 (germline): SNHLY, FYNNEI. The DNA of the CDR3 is TGTGCCAGCAGTCCGATGGGGCCCGAGGATACGCAGTATTTT. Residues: CASSPMGPEDTQYF.